Listed here are 24 T cell receptor beta chains from one sample, sequenced in a study of high-grade serous ovarian cancer treatment subgroups. The protocol was immunoSEQ multiplex PCR, while the TCRdb copy is restricted to in-frame clones and leaves out a portion. Here the sample spans under 3,500 clones, more than 60% being singletons. The tumor samples were collected prior to definitive surgery or chemotherapy. The sample taken for sequencing was tumor tissue. Receptors were obtained from a human donor with high-grade serous ovarian cancer.

The gene calls are TRBV10-2 and TRBJ2-5; a possible D gene is TRBD2 (5 bases). V was pared by 0 bases and J by 6 bases, with 14 bases between. The CDR3 extends over 15 amino acids. Per the germline V gene, CDR1 is WSHSY and CDR2 is SAAADI. The CDR3 DNA sequence: TGCGCCAGCAGTGAGTCGAGACTACCACTGAAGACCCAGTACTTC. Translated: CASSESRLPLKTQYF.

The chain joins TRBV5-1 to TRBJ2-2; D gene ambiguous. CDR1 and CDR2 from the germline V gene are SGHRS and YFSETQ. Trimming stripped 3 bases from V and 5 bases from J, with 8 bases between. The CDR3 has 13 amino acids. The chain's CDR3 is CASSSERTGELFF. The DNA of the CDR3 is TGCGCCAGCAGCTCAGAGCGTACCGGGGAGCTGTTTTTT. Together with reference TRBV5-1 and TRBJ2-2, the CDR3 gives the full variable domain: KAGVTQTPRYLIKTRGQQVTLSCSPISGHRSVSWYQQTPGQGLQFLFEYFSETQRNKGNFPGRFSGRQFSNSRSEMNVSTLELGDSALYLCASSSERTGELFFGEGSRLTVL.

The chain recombines TRBV5-1 with TRBJ2-1; perhaps TRBD2 as D (7 bases). V was pared by 5 bases and J by 6 bases, with 21 bases between. Germline CDR1 SGHRS, CDR2 YFSETQ. The CDR3 covers 16 residues. The CDR3 bases are TGCGCCAGCAGTAACGGGGGGCCATACGCGACCAATGAGCAGTTCTTC. It codes for CASSNGGPYATNEQFF.

The rearrangement links TRBV7-2 to TRBJ2-3; perhaps TRBD2 as D (5 bases). V was cut by 1 base and J by 2 bases, with 13 bases left in between. The V gene's germline CDR1 is SGHTA and CDR2 FQGNSA. This CDR3 comprises 16 residues. The CDR3 sequence is CASSLEASPSTDTQYF. The CDR3 DNA reads TGTGCCAGCAGCTTAGAGGCTAGCCCCTCCACAGATACGCAGTATTTT. The full variable domain, completed using reference TRBV7-2 and TRBJ2-3, is GAGVSQSPSNKVTEKGKDVELRCDPISGHTALYWYRQSLGQGLEFLIYFQGNSAPDKSGLPSDRFSAERTGGSVSTLTIQRTQQEDSAVYLCASSLEASPSTDTQYFGPGTRLTVL.

The J gene is TRBJ2-7, the V gene TRBV4-2; TRBD2 matches at 14 bases. The CDR3 is 17 amino acids. V lost 1 base and J lost 8; bases outside the gene matches: 10. Per germline, CDR1 LGHNA and CDR2 YNFKEQ. The CDR3 bases are TGTGCCAGCAGCCAAGCCCCCCGGACTAGCGGGGGGTCTAAGCAGTACTTC. It encodes CASSQAPRTSGGSKQYF.

V and J are TRBV11-2 and TRBJ2-2; 8 bases agree with TRBD2. The length of the CDR3 is 16 residues. Germline lookup yields CDR1 SGHAT and CDR2 FQNNGV. Losses at the gene ends were 1 base for V and 7 bases for J; bases not matched to a gene: 8. Here the CDR3 reads CASSLGGGGYDGELFF. Here the CDR3 DNA reads TGTGCCAGCAGCTTAGGCGGCGGGGGGTATGACGGGGAGCTGTTTTTT.

V gene TRBV7-2 combines with J gene TRBJ2-4; TRBD2 matches 9 bases. The CDR3 covers 19 residues. The trim removed 4 bases at V and 3 bases at J, leaving 16 bases unmatched. Germline V gene data show CDR1 as SGHTA and CDR2 as FQGNSA. In DNA, the CDR3 is TGTGCCAGCAGCTCCACCTCTCGGCGGGAGGGCCCTGGCAAAAACATTCAGTACTTC. It is translated as CASSSTSRREGPGKNIQYF.

The rearrangement links TRBV4-2 to TRBJ2-3; unclear D gene. V was trimmed by 0 bases and J by 2 bases, leaving 15 bases between them. Germline V gene lookup returns CDR1 LGHNA and CDR2 YNFKEQ. There are 17 residues in the CDR3. The CDR3 here is CASSQDQVGSNTDTQYF. CDR3 DNA: TGTGCCAGCAGCCAAGATCAAGTCGGTTCAAACACAGATACGCAGTATTTT.

The gene calls are TRBV6-5 and TRBJ2-1, with 12 nucleotides matching TRBD2. This CDR3 is built from 16 residues. J lost 1 base, V lost 4 bases, and 2 bases had no gene match. Germline CDR1 reads MNHEY; CDR2 reads SVGAGI. CDR3 region: CASSLTSGGSYNEQFF. CDR3 coding DNA: TGTGCCAGCAGTTTGACTAGCGGGGGTTCCTACAATGAGCAGTTCTTC.

CDR3 sequence reads: CASSLRRSGWSTDTQYF. The CDR3 DNA follows: TGTGCCAGCAGCTTGCGCCGTAGCGGGTGGAGCACAGATACGCAGTATTTT. The J gene is TRBJ2-3, the V gene TRBV5-6; 7 nucleotides agree with TRBD2. V trimming: 1 base; J trimming: 0 bases; junction bases outside the gene matches: 8. The CDR3 has 17 residues. Germline CDR1 and CDR2: SGHDT and YYEEEE. Using reference TRBV5-6 and TRBJ2-3 for the parts outside the CDR3, the full variable domain is DAGVTQSPTHLIKTRGQQVTLRCSPKSGHDTVSWYQQALGQGPQFIFQYYEEEERQRGNFPDRFSGHQFPNYSSELNVNALLLGDSALYLCASSLRRSGWSTDTQYFGPGTRLTVL.

The DNA for the CDR3 is TGTGCTCACTCCCCGGGGGGACACAATGAGCAGTTCTTC. Residues: CAHSPGGHNEQFF. The chain recombines TRBV30 with TRBJ2-1, with 7 bases matching TRBD2. The CDR3 is 13 amino acids. Germline CDR1 is GTSNPN and CDR2 is SVGIG (reference sequence).

J is TRBJ2-5 and V is TRBV21-1. TRBV21-1 counts as a pseudogene. CDR3 length: 15 residues. CDR3 residues: CASSNEGSGEETQYF. As DNA, the CDR3 is TGTGCCAGCAGCAATGAAGGGTCAGGAGAAGAGACCCAGTACTTC.

This clone is labeled as large (0.1 to 1%). The chain combines TRBV2 with TRBJ2-7; D may be TRBD1 (6 bases). The V gene lost 5 bases and the J gene lost 3 bases, with 11 bases spanning the gap. Germline V CDR1 and CDR2: SNHLY, FYNNEI. This CDR3 comprises 13 residues. CDR3 region: CASSLDRSYEQYF. In nucleotides, the CDR3 is TGTGCCAGCAGTCTTGACAGGAGCTACGAGCAGTACTTC.

This clone was counted once. V gene TRBV5-1 combines with J gene TRBJ1-4; D gene unclear. The V gene's germline CDR1 is SGHRS and CDR2 YFSETQ. The length of the CDR3 is 16 residues. V lost 3 bases to trimming and J lost 4 bases, with 16 bases between them. CDR3 coding DNA: TGCGCCAGCAGCTCCGACAACTCTTTGGGTAATGAAAAACTGTTTTTT. Encoded protein: CASSSDNSLGNEKLFF.

The chain joins TRBV4-3 to TRBJ1-1, with 9 bases fitting TRBD1. The junction had 7 bases not matched to a gene; V was cut back by 3 bases and J by 5 bases. Germline CDR1 and CDR2: LGHNA and YSLEER. The CDR3 is 15 residues long. CDR3 amino acids: CASSHKQGAGTEAFF. DNA for the CDR3: TGCGCCAGCAGCCATAAACAGGGGGCGGGGACTGAAGCTTTCTTT.

The chain links TRBV6-4 to TRBJ1-1, with a tentative D call TRBD1 (5 bases). Germline V CDR1 and CDR2: MRHNA, SNTAGT. Trimming pared 4 bases from V and 1 base from J, leaving 7 bases between. This CDR3 comprises 13 residues. CDR3 sequence: CASSGGENTEAFF. The CDR3 nucleotides read TGTGCCAGCAGTGGGGGGGAGAACACTGAAGCTTTCTTT.

The V and J genes are TRBV7-3 and TRBJ2-7; either TRBD1 or TRBD2 may supply D (5 bases each). CDR1 and CDR2 (germline): SGHTA, FQGTGA. The length of the CDR3 is 14 residues. Deletions cut 1 base from V and 4 bases from J, with 11 bases between. DNA of the CDR3: TGTGCCAGCAGCTTAATGGGGGTAGGGTACGAGCAGTACTTC. This encodes CASSLMGVGYEQYF.

This rearrangement joins TRBV5-1 to TRBJ2-2; unclear D gene. Trimming shortened V by 0 bases and J by 1 base, and 13 bases separated the two germline ends. Germline V lookup: CDR1 SGHRS, CDR2 YFSETQ. The CDR3 runs 17 residues. CDR3 amino acids: CASSLAATQKNTGELFF. CDR3 coding DNA: TGCGCCAGCAGCTTGGCCGCGACACAAAAGAACACCGGGGAGCTGTTTTTT.

The gene calls are TRBV19 and TRBJ1-3; D remains unclear. Germline values: CDR1 LNHDA, CDR2 SQIVND (reference sequence). The V and J ends lost 5 bases and 2 bases respectively, with 13 bases between them. The CDR3 extends over 15 amino acids. The CDR3, as DNA: TGTGCCAGTAGTTCCATCGACAAGACTGGAAACACCATATATTTT. Translated: CASSSIDKTGNTIYF.

CDR3 DNA sequence: TGTGCCTGGAGTCACTCCGGGACAGCGTACAATGAGCAGTTCTTC. Translated: CAWSHSGTAYNEQFF. The chain has TRBV30 and TRBJ2-1; the match to TRBD1 covers 7 bases. Trimming cost V 2 bases and J 4 bases; bases outside gene matches: 8. The CDR3 totals 15 residues. Looked up from germline, CDR1 is GTSNPN and CDR2 is SVGIG (reference sequence).

This chain connects TRBV23-1 to TRBJ2-7; TRBD2 matches at 12 bases. TRBV23-1 falls under the ORF class, with uncertain function. The CDR3 spans 21 residues. V lost 1 base to trimming and J lost 0 bases; unmatched junction nucleotides: 16. CDR3 sequence: CASSQCELAGGRGPSSYEQYF. Here the CDR3 DNA reads TGCGCCAGCAGTCAATGTGAGCTAGCGGGAGGGAGGGGCCCAAGCTCCTACGAGCAGTACTTC.

This chain links TRBV9 with TRBJ1-2; no definite D call. Trimming shortened V by 4 bases and J by 5 bases, and 15 bases separated the two germline ends. The CDR3 is 14 residues long. CDR1 and CDR2 (germline): SGDLS, YYNGEE. CDR3 loop: CASSFEGLDYGYTF. The CDR3 DNA reads as TGTGCCAGCAGCTTCGAGGGATTGGATTATGGCTACACCTTC.

This chain links TRBV27 with TRBJ2-7, with 7 bases aligning to TRBD2. CDR1 and CDR2 (germline): MNHEY, SMNVEV (reference sequence). There are 15 residues in the CDR3. V was clipped by 1 base and J by 4 bases; unmatched bases: 7. For the CDR3, the DNA is TGTGCCAGCAGTTTATACCTAGCCGGGGGGTACGAGCAGTACTTC. The encoded protein is CASSLYLAGGYEQYF.

There are a few counts of this clone. The V call is TRBV15, the J call TRBJ1-2; TRBD1 is a possible D gene (5 bases). V was clipped by 0 bases and J by 6 bases, with 8 bases between them. The germline gives CDR1 LNHNV, CDR2 YYDKDF (reference sequence). The CDR3 has 13 residues. In nucleotides, the CDR3 is TGTGCCACCAGCAGAGAGGAAGGGGATGGCTACACCTTC. It is translated as CATSREEGDGYTF.